This TCR beta chain appears in the sequencing data of a study of Ad26.COV2.S vaccination and SARS-CoV-2 variants. For this clone: The antigen remains unidentified.

Overall study results and limits: Assessments of TCR breadth and depth may have underestimated the total T cell responses.

This CDR3 comprises 12 residues. Germline CDR1 is GTSNPN and CDR2 is SVGIG (reference sequence). V was shortened by 3 bases and J by 0 bases, with 5 bases between the two germline ends. Here immunoSEQ multiplex PCR was the method, and the copy in TCRdb shows in-frame clones only, minus some. This table holds some 45,000 clones, about 83% found once. This sequence originates from a human donor who had recovered from COVID-19. The chain has TRBV30 and TRBJ1-1; no clear D gene. The specimen comprised peripheral blood, sampled after recovery from COVID-19. The CDR3 sequence: CAWRFLNTEAFF. CDR3 DNA sequence: TGTGCCTGGAGATTCCTGAACACTGAAGCTTTCTTT.